This T cell receptor beta chain was retrieved from a study of blood T cell repertoires in COVID-19. The table came from immunoSEQ multiplex PCR; TCRdb's copy has only in-frame clones and leaves some out. The table shows fewer than 150,000 clones, with about 90% occurring only once. CDR1 KGHSH and CDR2 LQKENI come from the germline V gene. V gave up 8 bases and J gave up 5 bases, with 8 bases separating them. The CDR3 is 11 amino acids. This rearrangement joins TRBV18 to TRBJ2-3, with D perhaps matching TRBD2 (5 bases). The source is a man in his forties or fifties with active or convalescent COVID-19. The specimen was peripheral blood. CDR3 DNA sequence: TGTGCCAGCCGAGGAGGAGATACGCAGTATTTT. It translates to CASRGGDTQYF.